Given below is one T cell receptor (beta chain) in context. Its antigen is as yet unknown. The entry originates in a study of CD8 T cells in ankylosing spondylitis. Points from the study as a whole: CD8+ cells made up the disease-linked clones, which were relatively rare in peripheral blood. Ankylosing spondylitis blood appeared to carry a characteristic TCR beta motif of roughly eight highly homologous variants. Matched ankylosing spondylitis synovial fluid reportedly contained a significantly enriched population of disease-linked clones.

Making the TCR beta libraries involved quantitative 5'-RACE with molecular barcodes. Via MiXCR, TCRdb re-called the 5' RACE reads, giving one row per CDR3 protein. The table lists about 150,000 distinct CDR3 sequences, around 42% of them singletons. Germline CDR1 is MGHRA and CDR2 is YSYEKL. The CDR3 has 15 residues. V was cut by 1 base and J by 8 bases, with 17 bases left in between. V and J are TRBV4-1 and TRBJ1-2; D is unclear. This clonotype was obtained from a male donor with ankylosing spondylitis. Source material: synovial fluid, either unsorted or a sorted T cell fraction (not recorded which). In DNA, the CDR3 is TGCGCCAGCAGCCAAGTGAAGGGATTCCCTGAGGGCTACACCTTC. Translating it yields CASSQVKGFPEGYTF.